These 29 T cell receptor beta chains originate from one sample sequenced in a study of shared clonotypes between healthy human individuals. Sequencing used immunoSEQ multiplex PCR; TCRdb keeps in-frame clones, though not all of them. The profile shows about 690,000 clones, 80% to 95% of them singletons. Material: memory CD8+ T cells from PBMCs. Specified subset: CD45RO+ cells pooled with CCR7-negative TemRA cells. All receptors derive from a man in his late teens or twenties in good health. Some clones in this sample may be carry-over from other donors' samples.

The rearrangement joins TRBV11-2 to TRBJ2-5; no clear D. The germline gives CDR1 SGHAT, CDR2 FQNNGV. Trimming removed 0 bases from V and 2 bases from J, with 10 bases in between. CDR3 length equals 15 residues. CDR3 bases: TGTGCCAGCAGCTTAGATTGGCAGAGGCAAGAGACCCAGTACTTC. This gives the protein CASSLDWQRQETQYF.

The V gene is TRBV6-1, the J gene TRBJ2-7; unclear D gene. The CDR3 sequence is 16 residues long. Germline V lookup: CDR1 MNHNS, CDR2 SASEGT. V lost 0 bases, J lost 0 bases, and 12 bases lay in between. CDR3 region: CASSEAGVLISYEQYF. The CDR3 DNA reads TGTGCCAGCAGTGAAGCAGGTGTCCTCATCTCCTACGAGCAGTACTTC.

As for this clone: Other DNA sequences of this sample code for an identical CDR3. The rearrangement links TRBV10-1 to TRBJ2-7; no clear D. This CDR3 has 11 amino acids. V was trimmed by 3 bases and J by 4 bases, leaving 4 bases between them. Germline values: CDR1 WNHNN, CDR2 SYGVQD (reference sequence). DNA for the CDR3: TGCGCCAGCAGTGACGGGTACGAGCAGTACTTC. It is translated as CASSDGYEQYF.

The chain carries TRBV6-6 and TRBJ1-1; maybe TRBD1 (5 bases). Germline V gene data show CDR1 as MNHNY and CDR2 as SVGAGI (reference sequence). The V and J ends lost 6 bases and 1 base respectively, with 9 bases between them. CDR3 length equals 13 residues. CDR3 protein: CASRDQGNTEAFF. CDR3 bases: TGTGCCAGCAGAGATCAGGGGAACACTGAAGCTTTCTTT.

Remarks on this clone: A read error may produce the germline difference seen at one junction end. This rearrangement joins TRBV4-1 to TRBJ2-7; weak D call: TRBD2 (6 bases). Germline-derived CDR1 and CDR2 are MGHRA and YSYEKL. There are 14 residues in the CDR3. CDR3 DNA: TGCGCCAGCAGCCAAGATATTGGTACGGGGAGGATCGACTTC. Its protein product is CASSQDIGTGRIDF.

The chain couples TRBV7-2 to TRBJ2-3; 9 bases align to TRBD2. Germline V lookup: CDR1 SGHTA, CDR2 FQGNSA. This CDR3 contains 14 residues. The V segment lost 2 bases and the J segment 6 bases; nucleotides outside the gene matches: 3. For the CDR3, the DNA is TGTGCCAGCAGCTTAAGCGGGAGGTCCGATACGCAGTATTTT. Its translation: CASSLSGRSDTQYF.

The chain combines TRBV27 with TRBJ2-7, with unresolved D. CDR1 and CDR2 (germline): MNHEY, SMNVEV (reference sequence). V gave up 5 bases and J gave up 3 bases, with 8 bases separating them. CDR3 length equals 12 residues. CDR3 residues: CASSPSIYEQYF. The CDR3 nucleotides are TGTGCCAGCAGTCCCAGTATCTACGAGCAGTACTTC.

The chain employs TRBV4-3 and TRBJ2-7; 10 positions agree with TRBD2. Losses at the gene ends were 4 bases for V and 6 bases for J; bases not matched to a gene: 9. This CDR3 region has 15 residues. Germline V gene data show CDR1 as LGHNA and CDR2 as YSLEER. For the CDR3, the DNA is TGCGCCAGCAGCCGGGACACTAGCGGGATTGGCGAGCAGTACTTC. Residues: CASSRDTSGIGEQYF.

The J gene is TRBJ2-7, the V gene TRBV4-1, with a tentative D call TRBD1 (6 bases). V lost 2 bases and J lost 3, with 8 bases in between. The CDR3 has 13 residues. The germline gives CDR1 MGHRA, CDR2 YSYEKL. For the CDR3, the DNA is TGCGCCAGCAGCCAACAAGGGGGCTACGAGCAGTACTTC. Translating it yields CASSQQGGYEQYF.

Of note for this clone: In the same sample, other DNA sequences code for this CDR3. The chain carries TRBV7-9 and TRBJ2-1; D is ambiguous. Germline CDR1 is SEHNR and CDR2 is FQNEAQ (reference sequence). This CDR3 spans 12 amino acids. Trimming stripped 0 bases from V and 7 bases from J, with 4 bases between. The CDR3 DNA follows: TGTGCCAGCAGCTTAGCCCGGAATGAGCAGTTCTTC. Amino acid sequence: CASSLARNEQFF. The full variable domain, completed using reference TRBV7-9 and TRBJ2-1, is DTGVSQNPRHKITKRGQNVTFRCDPISEHNRLYWYRQTLGQGPEFLTYFQNEAQLEKSRLLSDRFSAERPKGSFSTLEIQRTEQGDSAMYLCASSLARNEQFFGPGTRLTVL.

This sequence joins TRBV5-5 and TRBJ2-1, with D maybe TRBD1 (5 bases). V was trimmed by 0 bases and J by 6 bases, leaving 7 bases between them. Germline V gives CDR1 SGHKS, CDR2 YYEKEE (reference sequence). The CDR3 consists of 13 residues. The CDR3: CASSLVDINEQFF. The CDR3, as DNA: TGTGCCAGCAGCTTGGTGGACATCAATGAGCAGTTCTTC. The whole variable domain, remainder taken from reference TRBV5-5 and TRBJ2-1, is DAGVTQSPTHLIKTRGQQVTLRCSPISGHKSVSWYQQVLGQGPQFIFQYYEKEERGRGNFPDRFSARQFPNYSSELNVNALLLGDSALYLCASSLVDINEQFFGPGTRLTVL.

The chain is built from TRBV27 and TRBJ1-5; D remains unclear. CDR1 is MNHEY, CDR2 SMNVEV, per germline (reference sequence). This CDR3 is built from 13 residues. Trimming shortened V by 7 bases and J by 6 bases, and 13 bases separated the two germline ends. CDR3 sequence (DNA): TGTGCCAGCAAAATTCTCCGTGGTCAGCCCCAGCATTTT. Residues: CASKILRGQPQHF.

The chain combines TRBV5-1 with TRBJ2-5; a weak D match, TRBD1 (6 bases). Germline V gene sequence: CDR1 SGHRS, CDR2 YFSETQ. V lost 4 bases to trimming and J lost 9 bases, with 13 bases between them. The CDR3 is 12 residues long. The CDR3 DNA reads as TGCGCCAGCAGCCCGGGGAAGGGGGCCCAGTACTTC. Translated, it gives CASSPGKGAQYF.

This chain uses TRBV5-4 with TRBJ2-7, with D possibly being TRBD2 (6 bases). Germline CDR1 is SGHNT and CDR2 is YYREEE (reference sequence). Between the trimmed V and J ends, which lost 4 bases and 3 bases, there was a span of 14 bases. The CDR3 covers 14 residues. The CDR3, as DNA: TGTGCCAGCAGCGGCGGAGGGAGCAGCTACGAGCAGTACTTC. Its protein product is CASSGGGSSYEQYF.

The CDR3 region has the DNA TGTGCCAGCAGCGGGGATCGGGACCTAACTACCGGGGAGCTGTTTTTT. It translates to CASSGDRDLTTGELFF. This chain uses TRBV5-4 with TRBJ2-2; either TRBD1 or TRBD2 may supply D (5 bases each). Germline V CDR1 and CDR2: SGHNT, YYREEE (reference sequence). The CDR3 runs to 16 residues. V lost 4 bases and J 5 bases, leaving 18 bases between the germline ends.

V usage is TRBV2 and J usage is TRBJ2-7; 10 nucleotides line up with TRBD1. The CDR3 loop spans 13 amino acids. Losses at the gene ends were 7 bases for V and 2 bases for J; bases not matched to a gene: 2. CDR1 and CDR2 from the germline V gene are SNHLY and FYNNEI. The CDR3 DNA reads TGTGCCAGCAAGGGACAGGGGCCCTACGAGCAGTACTTC. Its translation is CASKGQGPYEQYF.

The CDR3 loop is CASSAPSEGTNEKLFF. The CDR3 DNA reads TGTGCCAGCAGCGCCCCGTCGGAGGGAACTAATGAAAAACTGTTTTTT. The rearrangement joins TRBV9 to TRBJ1-4; D remains ambiguous. Per germline, CDR1 SGDLS and CDR2 YYNGEE. CDR3 length equals 16 residues. Between the trimmed V and J ends, which lost 3 bases and 1 base, there was a span of 13 bases.

The V and J genes are TRBV28 and TRBJ1-5; a weak D match, TRBD1 (6 bases). V was clipped by 6 bases and J by 4 bases, with 13 bases between them. Germline-derived CDR1 and CDR2 are MDHEN and SYDVKM. This CDR3 has 14 residues. Here the CDR3 reads CASRFRGRNQPQHF. CDR3 bases: TGTGCCAGCAGGTTCCGGGGGCGGAATCAGCCCCAGCATTTT.

The rearrangement joins TRBV6-6 to TRBJ1-4, with 8 nucleotides matching TRBD1. Trimming took 0 bases from V and 8 from J; bases not matched to a gene: 5. Looked up from germline, CDR1 is MNHNY and CDR2 is SVGAGI (reference sequence). This CDR3 spans 15 amino acids. In nucleotides, the CDR3 is TGTGCCAGCAGTTACTCTGGACAGGGAGTAGAAAAACTGTTTTTT. This translates into CASSYSGQGVEKLFF.

The rearrangement links TRBV11-2 to TRBJ1-2; TRBD1 aligns across 7 bases. The CDR3 covers 16 residues. V lost 4 bases, J lost 5 bases, and 13 bases stayed unmatched. Germline CDR1 and CDR2: SGHAT and FQNNGV. The CDR3 loop is CASSSAGGGEGYGYTF. The CDR3 DNA reads as TGTGCCAGCAGCTCGGCGGGAGGGGGCGAGGGGTATGGCTACACCTTC.

The chain links TRBV13 to TRBJ2-7; D is possibly TRBD2 (5 bases). Germline values: CDR1 PRHDT, CDR2 FYEKMQ (reference sequence). This CDR3 comprises 13 residues. Trimming took off 5 bases at V and 4 bases at J, with 12 bases between the two ends. The CDR3 DNA reads as TGTGCCAGCAGCCTCGGGGTTACGTACGAGCAGTACTTC. It codes for CASSLGVTYEQYF.

The chain carries TRBV6-1 and TRBJ2-7, with a tentative D call TRBD2 (5 bases). V was trimmed by 1 base and J by 4 bases, leaving 14 bases between them. The germline CDR1 and CDR2 sequences are MNHNS and SASEGT. CDR3 length equals 15 residues. The chain's CDR3 is CASSEVDGERYEQYF. The CDR3 DNA is TGTGCCAGCAGTGAAGTTGACGGGGAACGGTACGAGCAGTACTTC.

This clone came up once. The chain carries TRBV7-9 and TRBJ1-2, with D perhaps TRBD1 (6 bases). CDR1 SEHNR and CDR2 FQNEAQ come from the germline V gene (reference sequence). The CDR3 runs to 13 residues. Trimming removed 1 base at V and 8 bases at J, with 11 bases between. The CDR3 loop reads CASSLEGVFGYTF. The CDR3 nucleotides are TGTGCCAGCAGCTTAGAGGGGGTCTTCGGCTACACCTTC.

This chain links TRBV12-5 with TRBJ2-1; D call uncertain. Germline V gene sequence: CDR1 LGHNT, CDR2 FRNRAP. This CDR3 spans 16 amino acids. With 0 bases removed from V and 2 bases from J, the gap between germline ends came to 11 bases. DNA of the CDR3: TGTGCTAGTGGTTTGGTACAAGTTGGCACCTACAATGAGCAGTTCTTC. Translation: CASGLVQVGTYNEQFF.

V gene TRBV27 combines with J gene TRBJ2-1; 10 nucleotides match TRBD2. The ends lost 5 bases at V and 4 bases at J; junction bases unmatched: 8. The germline V gene encodes CDR1 MNHEY and CDR2 SMNVEV (reference sequence). This CDR3 is 16 amino acids long. In DNA, the CDR3 is TGTGCCAGCAGTGTACTTCTAGCGGGAGTATACAATGAGCAGTTCTTC. It yields the protein CASSVLLAGVYNEQFF.

CDR3 in amino acids: CAIRSSSLQETQYF. Here the CDR3 DNA reads TGTGCCATCCGCTCTAGCTCACTCCAAGAGACCCAGTACTTC. This rearrangement joins TRBV10-3 to TRBJ2-5; D perhaps matches TRBD2 (5 bases). The V end lost 8 bases, the J end lost 1 base, and 14 bases lay between the germline ends. In germline, CDR1 is ENHRY, CDR2 SYGVKD. CDR3 size: 14 residues.

This chain joins TRBV10-2 and TRBJ1-2; D remains ambiguous. V lost 2 bases and J lost 3, with 10 bases in between. From germline, CDR1 is WSHSY and CDR2 SAAADI. The CDR3 totals 14 residues. The CDR3 DNA reads as TGCGCCAGCAGTGAGGACTGGGGAGACTATGGCTACACCTTC. Protein: CASSEDWGDYGYTF.

V usage is TRBV6-5 and J usage is TRBJ1-1; weak D call: TRBD1 (6 bases). The CDR3 runs 13 residues. The germline V gene encodes CDR1 MNHEY and CDR2 SVGAGI. Trimming removed 6 bases from V and 1 base from J, with 9 bases in between. CDR3 region: CASSSTGNTEAFF. In DNA, the CDR3 is TGTGCCAGCAGCTCGACAGGGAACACTGAAGCTTTCTTT.

The chain employs TRBV5-4 and TRBJ2-5; 7 bases fit TRBD1. There are 16 residues in the CDR3. With 4 bases clipped from V and 5 bases from J, the junction kept 14 bases outside the gene matches. CDR1 SGHNT and CDR2 YYREEE come from the germline V gene (reference sequence). The CDR3 loop is CASSHRQGGVGETQYF. The CDR3 nucleotides are TGTGCCAGCAGCCACAGACAGGGCGGTGTGGGGGAGACCCAGTACTTC.